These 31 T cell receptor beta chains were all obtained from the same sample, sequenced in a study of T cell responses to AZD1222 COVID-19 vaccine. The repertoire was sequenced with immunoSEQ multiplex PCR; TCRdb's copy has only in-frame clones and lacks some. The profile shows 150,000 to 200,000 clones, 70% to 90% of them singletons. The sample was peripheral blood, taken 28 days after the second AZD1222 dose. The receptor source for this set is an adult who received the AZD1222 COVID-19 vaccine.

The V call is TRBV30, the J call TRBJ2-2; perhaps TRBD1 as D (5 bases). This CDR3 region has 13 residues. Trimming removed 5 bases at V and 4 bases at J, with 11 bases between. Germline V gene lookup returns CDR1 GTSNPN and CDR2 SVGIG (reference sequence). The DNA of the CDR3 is TGTGCCTGGGGGGCCTCGGGCACCGGGGAGCTGTTTTTT. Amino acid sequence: CAWGASGTGELFF.

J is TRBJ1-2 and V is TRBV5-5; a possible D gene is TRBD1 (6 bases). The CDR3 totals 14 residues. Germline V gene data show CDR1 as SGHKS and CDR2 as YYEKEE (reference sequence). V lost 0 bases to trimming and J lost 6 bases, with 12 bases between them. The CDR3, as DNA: TGTGCCAGCAGCTTGGGTCCGGACAGAGATGGCTACACCTTC. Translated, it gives CASSLGPDRDGYTF.

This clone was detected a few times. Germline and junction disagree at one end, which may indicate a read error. The CDR3 nucleotides are TGTGCCCGGAGGGGAGCCCGGCCCCATGGCTACACCTTC. Its translation: CARRGARPHGYTF. The chain joins TRBV30 to TRBJ1-2; the D gene is possibly TRBD1 (5 bases). The germline CDR1 and CDR2 sequences are GTSNPN and SVGIG (reference sequence). There are 13 residues in the CDR3.

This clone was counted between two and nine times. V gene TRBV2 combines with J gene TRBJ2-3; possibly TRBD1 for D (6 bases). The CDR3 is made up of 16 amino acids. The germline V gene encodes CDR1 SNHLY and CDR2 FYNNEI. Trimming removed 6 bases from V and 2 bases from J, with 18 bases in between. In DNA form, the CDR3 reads TGTGCCAGCAGCGTACTTCGACAGGAGCCCACAGATACGCAGTATTTT. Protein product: CASSVLRQEPTDTQYF.

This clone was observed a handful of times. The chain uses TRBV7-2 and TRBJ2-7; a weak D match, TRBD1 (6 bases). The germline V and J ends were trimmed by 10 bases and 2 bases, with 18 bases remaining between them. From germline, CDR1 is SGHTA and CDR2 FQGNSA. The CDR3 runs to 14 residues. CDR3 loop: CAIPVGRGPYEQYF. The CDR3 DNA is TGTGCCATCCCCGTAGGCAGGGGCCCCTACGAGCAGTACTTC.

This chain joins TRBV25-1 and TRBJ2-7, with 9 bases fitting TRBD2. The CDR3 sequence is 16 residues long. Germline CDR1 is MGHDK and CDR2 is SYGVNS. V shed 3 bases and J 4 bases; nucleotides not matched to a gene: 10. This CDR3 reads CASSEGNRGGGYEQYF. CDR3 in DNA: TGTGCCAGCAGTGAGGGTAACCGCGGGGGGGGATACGAGCAGTACTTC.

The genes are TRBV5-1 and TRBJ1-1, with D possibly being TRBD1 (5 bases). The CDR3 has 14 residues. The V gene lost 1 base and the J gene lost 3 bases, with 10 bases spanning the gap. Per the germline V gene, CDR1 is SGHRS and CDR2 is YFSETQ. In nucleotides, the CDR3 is TGCGCCAGCAGCTTGAACCCCAGGGACACTGAAGCTTTCTTT. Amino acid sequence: CASSLNPRDTEAFF.

CDR3 sequence reads: CASSFISSYEQYF. Here the CDR3 DNA reads TGTGCCAGCAGTTTCATTAGCTCCTACGAGCAGTACTTC. The chain couples TRBV6-5 to TRBJ2-7, with D unclear. The CDR3 runs to 13 residues. V dropped 4 bases and J dropped 0 bases, with 7 bases sitting between them. The germline V gene has CDR1 MNHEY and CDR2 SVGAGI.

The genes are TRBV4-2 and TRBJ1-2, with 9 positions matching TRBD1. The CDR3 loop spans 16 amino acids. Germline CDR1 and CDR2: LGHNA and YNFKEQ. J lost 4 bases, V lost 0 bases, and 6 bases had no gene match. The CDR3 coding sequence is TGTGCCAGCAGCCAAGACACAGGGGGCGCAAGCTATGGCTACACCTTC. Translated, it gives CASSQDTGGASYGYTF.

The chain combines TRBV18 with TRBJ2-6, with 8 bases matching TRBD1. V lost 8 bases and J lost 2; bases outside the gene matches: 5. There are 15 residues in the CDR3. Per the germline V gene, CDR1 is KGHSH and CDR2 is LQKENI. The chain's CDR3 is CASADRAAGANVLTF. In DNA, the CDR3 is TGTGCCAGCGCGGACAGGGCTGCTGGGGCCAACGTCCTGACTTTC.

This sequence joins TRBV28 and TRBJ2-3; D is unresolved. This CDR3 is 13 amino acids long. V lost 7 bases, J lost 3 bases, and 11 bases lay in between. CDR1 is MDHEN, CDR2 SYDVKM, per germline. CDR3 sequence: CASTTGDTDTQYF. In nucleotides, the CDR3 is TGTGCCAGCACGACTGGTGATACAGATACGCAGTATTTT.

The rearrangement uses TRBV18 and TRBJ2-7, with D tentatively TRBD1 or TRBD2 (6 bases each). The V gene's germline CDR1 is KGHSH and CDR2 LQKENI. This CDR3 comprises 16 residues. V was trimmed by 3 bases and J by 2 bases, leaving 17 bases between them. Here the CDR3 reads CASSPTTGAPTYEQYF. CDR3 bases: TGTGCCAGCTCACCGACGACGGGGGCGCCCACCTACGAGCAGTACTTC.

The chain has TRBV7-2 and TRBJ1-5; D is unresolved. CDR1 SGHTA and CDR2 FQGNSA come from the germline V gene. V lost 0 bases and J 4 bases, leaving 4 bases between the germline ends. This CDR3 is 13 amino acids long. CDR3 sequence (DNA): TGTGCCAGCAGCTTAGCCTTAAATCAGCCCCAGCATTTT. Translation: CASSLALNQPQHF. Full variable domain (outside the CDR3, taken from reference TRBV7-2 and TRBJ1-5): GAGVSQSPSNKVTEKGKDVELRCDPISGHTALYWYRQSLGQGLEFLIYFQGNSAPDKSGLPSDRFSAERTGGSVSTLTIQRTQQEDSAVYLCASSLALNQPQHFGDGTRLSIL.

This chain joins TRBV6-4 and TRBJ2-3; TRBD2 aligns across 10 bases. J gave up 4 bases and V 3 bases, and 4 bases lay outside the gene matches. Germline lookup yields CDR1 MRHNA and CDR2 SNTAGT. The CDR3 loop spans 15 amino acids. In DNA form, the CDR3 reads TGTGCCAGCAGTGAGGAGCGGGGGGGCGCAGATACGCAGTATTTT. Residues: CASSEERGGADTQYF.

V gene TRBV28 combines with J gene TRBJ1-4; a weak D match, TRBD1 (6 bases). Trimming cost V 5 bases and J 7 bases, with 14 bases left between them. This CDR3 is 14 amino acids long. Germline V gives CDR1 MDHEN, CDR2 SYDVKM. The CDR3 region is CASSDIAGVEKLFF. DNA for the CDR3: TGTGCCAGCAGTGACATAGCAGGGGTTGAAAAACTGTTTTTT. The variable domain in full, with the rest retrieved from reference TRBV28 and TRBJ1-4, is DVKVTQSSRYLVKRTGEKVFLECVQDMDHENMFWYRQDPGLGLRLIYFSYDVKMKEKGDIPEGYSVSREKKERFSLILESASTNQTSMYLCASSDIAGVEKLFFGSGTQLSVL.

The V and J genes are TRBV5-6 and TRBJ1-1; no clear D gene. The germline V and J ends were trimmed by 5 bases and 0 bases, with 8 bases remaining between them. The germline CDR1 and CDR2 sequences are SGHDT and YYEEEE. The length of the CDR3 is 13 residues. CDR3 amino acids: CASREALNTEAFF. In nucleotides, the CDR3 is TGTGCCAGCAGGGAGGCCTTGAACACTGAAGCTTTCTTT.

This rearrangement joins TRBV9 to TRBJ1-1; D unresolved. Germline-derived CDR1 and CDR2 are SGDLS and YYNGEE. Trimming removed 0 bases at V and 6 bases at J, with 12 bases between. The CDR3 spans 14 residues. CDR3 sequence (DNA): TGTGCCAGCAGCGTAGTCACCGGGATGGCTGAAGCTTTCTTT. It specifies CASSVVTGMAEAFF.

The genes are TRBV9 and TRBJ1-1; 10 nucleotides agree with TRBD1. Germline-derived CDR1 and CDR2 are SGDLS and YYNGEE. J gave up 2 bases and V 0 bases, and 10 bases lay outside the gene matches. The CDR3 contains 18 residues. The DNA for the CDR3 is TGTGCCAGCAGCGTAGCTCAGACAGGGGGCCGCGAAAACACTGAAGCTTTCTTT. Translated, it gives CASSVAQTGGRENTEAFF.

CDR3 amino acids: CATSDWGTGPGASTDTQYF. CDR3 DNA sequence: TGTGCCACCAGTGATTGGGGGACAGGTCCCGGTGCTAGCACAGATACGCAGTATTTT. This chain joins TRBV24-1 and TRBJ2-3, with TRBD1 matching over 8 bases. Germline values: CDR1 KGHDR, CDR2 SFDVKD. The CDR3 spans 19 residues. J was trimmed by 0 bases and V by 2 bases; bases with no gene match: 12.

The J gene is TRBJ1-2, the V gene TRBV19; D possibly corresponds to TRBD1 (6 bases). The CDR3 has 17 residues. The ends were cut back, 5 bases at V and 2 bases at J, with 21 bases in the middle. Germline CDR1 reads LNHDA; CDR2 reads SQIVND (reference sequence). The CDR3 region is CASSLIRGRGINYGYTF. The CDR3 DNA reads TGTGCCAGTAGTCTTATTCGGGGAAGGGGGATAAACTATGGCTACACCTTC.

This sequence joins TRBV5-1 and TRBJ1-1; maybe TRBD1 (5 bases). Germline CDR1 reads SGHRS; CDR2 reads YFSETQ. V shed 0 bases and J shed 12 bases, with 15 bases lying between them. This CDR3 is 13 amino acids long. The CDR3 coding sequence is TGCGCCAGCAGCTTGGGGCAGGGTGAGAGAACTTTCTTT. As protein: CASSLGQGERTFF.

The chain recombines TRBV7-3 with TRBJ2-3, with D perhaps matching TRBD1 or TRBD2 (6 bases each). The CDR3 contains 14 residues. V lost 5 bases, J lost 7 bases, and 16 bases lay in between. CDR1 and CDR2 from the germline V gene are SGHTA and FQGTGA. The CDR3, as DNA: TGTGCCAGCAGCCAAGGGGGGCTCGGGTATACGCAGTATTTT. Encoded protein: CASSQGGLGYTQYF.

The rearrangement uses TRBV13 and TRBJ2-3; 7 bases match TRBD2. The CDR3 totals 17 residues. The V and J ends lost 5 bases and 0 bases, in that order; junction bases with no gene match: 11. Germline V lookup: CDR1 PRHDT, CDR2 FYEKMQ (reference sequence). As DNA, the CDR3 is TGTGCCAGCAGCCCTCCATTGCGGGGGACCAGCACAGATACGCAGTATTTT. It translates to CASSPPLRGTSTDTQYF.

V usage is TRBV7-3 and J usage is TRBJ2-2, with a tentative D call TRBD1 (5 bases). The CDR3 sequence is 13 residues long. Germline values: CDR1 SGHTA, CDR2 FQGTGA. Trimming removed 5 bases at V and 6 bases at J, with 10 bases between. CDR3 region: CASSLQVSGELFF. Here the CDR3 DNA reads TGTGCCAGCAGCCTACAGGTGTCCGGGGAGCTGTTTTTT.

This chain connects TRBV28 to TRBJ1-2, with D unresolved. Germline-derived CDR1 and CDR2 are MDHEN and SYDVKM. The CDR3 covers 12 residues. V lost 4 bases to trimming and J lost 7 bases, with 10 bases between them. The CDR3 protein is CASSYGVSGYTF. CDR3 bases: TGTGCCAGCAGTTACGGGGTTAGTGGCTACACCTTC.

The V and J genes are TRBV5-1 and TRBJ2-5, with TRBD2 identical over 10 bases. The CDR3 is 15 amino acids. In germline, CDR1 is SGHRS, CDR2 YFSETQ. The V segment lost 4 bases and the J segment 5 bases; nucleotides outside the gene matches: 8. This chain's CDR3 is CASSGAGGTSETQYF. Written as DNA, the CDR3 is TGCGCCAGCAGCGGAGCGGGGGGGACGAGTGAGACCCAGTACTTC.

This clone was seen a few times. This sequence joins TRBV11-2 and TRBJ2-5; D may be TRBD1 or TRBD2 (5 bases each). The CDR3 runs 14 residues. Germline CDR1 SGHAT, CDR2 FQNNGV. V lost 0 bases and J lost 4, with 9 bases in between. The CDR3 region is CASSLDFGTETQYF. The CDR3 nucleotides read TGTGCCAGCAGCTTAGACTTTGGGACAGAGACCCAGTACTTC.

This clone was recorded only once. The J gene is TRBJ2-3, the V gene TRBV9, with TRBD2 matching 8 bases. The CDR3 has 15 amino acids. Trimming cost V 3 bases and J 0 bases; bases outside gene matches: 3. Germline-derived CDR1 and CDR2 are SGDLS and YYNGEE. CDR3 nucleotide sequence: TGTGCCAGCAGCGCACTAGCGGATAGCACAGATACGCAGTATTTT. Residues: CASSALADSTDTQYF. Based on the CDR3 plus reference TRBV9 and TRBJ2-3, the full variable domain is DSGVTQTPKHLITATGQRVTLRCSPRSGDLSVYWYQQSLDQGLQFLIQYYNGEERAKGNILERFSAQQFPDLHSELNLSSLELGDSALYFCASSALADSTDTQYFGPGTRLTVL.

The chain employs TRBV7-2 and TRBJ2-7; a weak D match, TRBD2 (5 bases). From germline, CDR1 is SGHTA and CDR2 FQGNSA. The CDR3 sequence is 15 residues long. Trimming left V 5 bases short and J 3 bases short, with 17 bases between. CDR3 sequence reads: CASSSLERTLYEQYF. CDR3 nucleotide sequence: TGTGCCAGCAGCAGCTTAGAGAGGACTCTCTACGAGCAGTACTTC.

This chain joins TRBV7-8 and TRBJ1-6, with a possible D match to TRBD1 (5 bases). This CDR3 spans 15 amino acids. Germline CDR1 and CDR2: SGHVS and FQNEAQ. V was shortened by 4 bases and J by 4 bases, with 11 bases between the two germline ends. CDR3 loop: CASSSDSSYNSPLHF. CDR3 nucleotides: TGTGCCAGCAGCTCCGACAGTTCTTATAATTCACCCCTCCACTTT.

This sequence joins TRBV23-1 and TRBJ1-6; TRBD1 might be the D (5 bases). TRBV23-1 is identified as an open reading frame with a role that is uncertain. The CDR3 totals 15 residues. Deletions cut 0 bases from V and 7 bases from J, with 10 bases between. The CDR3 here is CASSQSKRTNSPLHF. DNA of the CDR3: TGCGCCAGCAGTCAATCGAAACGGACAAATTCACCCCTCCACTTT.